This TCR beta chain was captured in a study of shared clonotypes between healthy human individuals. Partitioning of CD4+ cells yielded a CD45RA+ naive subset and a CD45RA-negative memory subset. This clone was observed once. Its target is unknown. Study observations and caveats: Rarefaction demonstrated incomplete sorted-subset sequencing despite large depth.

A deep-level run was used for the assay. Replicate PCRs from sorted subsets contained roughly 220 ng DNA, which is 29,000 or so T cell genomes. TCRdb keeps only in-frame clones here, not all; method: immunoSEQ multiplex PCR. The sample holds 2 million to 2.5 million clones, approximately 95% seen once. From germline, CDR1 is PRHDT and CDR2 FYEKMQ (reference sequence). The ends were cut back, 3 bases at V and 6 bases at J, with 9 bases in the middle. The CDR3 is 14 residues long. The origin of this receptor is a man between 18 and 29 years old in good health. What was sequenced was naive CD4+ T cells sorted from blood. The subset is: CD45RA+ positively selected. This chain uses TRBV13 with TRBJ1-6; D might be TRBD1 (5 bases). The CDR3 DNA sequence: TGTGCCAGCAGCTTTTCAGGGTCTAATTCACCCCTCCACTTT. Protein product: CASSFSGSNSPLHF.